What follows is one T cell receptor beta chain and its context. Its target is unknown. CDR1 is SGHRS, CDR2 YFSETQ, per germline. The CDR3 is 16 amino acids. The sample comes from a study of T cells expressing NK-cell markers. Study-wide context: Beta-chain profiling covered CD3+CD56+NKG2C+, CD3+CD56+NKG2C- and CD3+CD56-NKG2C+ sorted subsets.

TCRdb reprocessed the 5' RACE reads and reports one entry per CDR3 protein, with no DNA. The specimen's table records about 150,000 distinct CDR3 sequences. Study-wide results and caveats: Over 5 donors had dominant NKG2C+ clonotypes that comprised about 1.0-7.5% of their CD8+ T cells. Several of the donors also had these clonotypes leading their CD3+CD56-NKG2C+ fraction. HCMV specificity of expanded NKG2C+ T cell clones remained unclear.

The chain recombines TRBV5-1 with TRBJ2-7. The source of this sequence is a man between 18 and 29 years old in good health. Sequencing input: blood T cells: a sorted CD56 or NKG2C T cell subset, CD4+ or CD8+ T cells, or bulk PBMC T cells (not recorded which). The CDR3 here is CASSLSKDGSPYEQYF.